The T cell receptor (beta chain) under discussion was sequenced for a study of T-cell memory formation after mild COVID-19. Study conclusions and caveats: Memory sampled before infection contained some responding clones, suggesting cross-reactive memory joined.

Remarks on this clonotype: Its antigen is unidentified.

Via MiXCR, TCRdb re-called the 5' RACE reads, giving one row per CDR3 protein. The data hold 200,000 to 250,000 distinct CDR3 sequences, with 27% observed a single time. This clonotype was sampled from an adult woman who had mild COVID-19 (a few samples of this study predate the infection). Cell type and time point are not known. Sequencing was done on a sample of PBMCs or a T cell subset sorted from them (not recorded which).

The CDR3 bases are TGCAGTCTCGTGAGCTCGGAGACCCAGTACTTC. It specifies CSLVSSETQYF. This chain uses TRBV20-1 with TRBJ2-5; D remains unclear. Between the trimmed V and J ends, which lost 8 bases and 5 bases, there was a span of 12 bases. The CDR3 loop spans 11 amino acids. CDR1 is DFQATT and CDR2 is SNEGSKA in the germline V gene (reference sequence).